This T cell receptor beta chain was retrieved from a study of Graves' ophthalmopathy and Graves' hyperthyroidism. Aged 18 to 65, hyperthyroidism patients had been newly diagnosed, with under 2 months' duration. Pregnancy or lactation, uncontrolled infections and other autoimmune diseases were grounds for excluding patients. Using RNA transcripts, the TCR beta CDR3 regions were amplified. HTBI-primed first-round RT-PCR preceded second-round multiplex PCR. Each CDR3 protein is one row after TCRdb ran MiXCR on the multiplex PCR reads. The sample has 580,000 or so distinct CDR3 sequences, less than 40% seen once. The CDR3 loop spans 16 amino acids. Germline CDR1 LGHNA, CDR2 YNFKEQ. A remark on this clonotype: A junction boundary mismatches the germline segment, possibly from a read error.

The source is an adult man with Graves' hyperthyroidism. The chain has TRBV4-2 and TRBJ1-1; 7 positions match TRBD1. The sequenced sample consisted of peripheral blood or thyroid tissue (not recorded which). Written as DNA, the CDR3 is TGTGCCAGCAGCCCCGAGTTCAGGGGGGAGAACACTGAAGCTTTCTTC. Residues: CASSPEFRGENTEAFF.